The present T cell receptor beta chain was sequenced within a study of T cell responses to AZD1222 COVID-19 vaccine. About this clone itself: The target antigen is unknown.

In germline, CDR1 is MDHEN, CDR2 SYDVKM. Trimming pared 3 bases from V and 4 bases from J, leaving 7 bases between. The CDR3 sequence is 13 residues long. Notes on the study in general: The donors showed a predominance of white British ancestry and of females, with possible underestimation of clonal diversity.

The repertoire was sequenced with immunoSEQ multiplex PCR; TCRdb's copy has only in-frame clones and lacks some. The table records a few hundred thousand clones, more than 85% of them present only once. The source is an adult in good health. The sample was peripheral blood, taken on day 0 of AZD1222 vaccination. The chain couples TRBV28 to TRBJ1-5; no definite D call. The CDR3 DNA sequence: TGTGCCAGCAGTTTGGGCAGGAATCAGCCCCAGCATTTT. Translating it yields CASSLGRNQPQHF.